This T cell receptor beta chain was profiled in a study of graft-versus-host responses after intestinal transplantation. In the study overall: Induction with anti-thymocyte globulin, then tacrolimus and steroids for around three years, was given to all recipients.

This clone was found a few times. The method was immunoSEQ multiplex PCR; TCRdb's version includes in-frame clones alone and lacks a portion of them. This sample has 60,000 or so clones; under 95% occur once, and the top ten carry under 3%. The CDR3 extends over 15 amino acids. Trimming pared 1 base from V and 4 bases from J, leaving 13 bases between. The germline gives CDR1 LGHNA, CDR2 YNFKEQ. The rearrangement links TRBV4-2 to TRBJ1-1; a possible D gene is TRBD1 (5 bases). This sequence originates from a human patient who received an intestinal transplant, so some T cells may come from the graft donor. Sequenced material: PBMCs, taken almost 120 days after intestinal transplantation. CDR3 region: CASSQARLGGTEAFF. The CDR3 DNA reads as TGTGCCAGCAGCCAAGCAAGACTGGGGGGCACTGAAGCTTTCTTT.